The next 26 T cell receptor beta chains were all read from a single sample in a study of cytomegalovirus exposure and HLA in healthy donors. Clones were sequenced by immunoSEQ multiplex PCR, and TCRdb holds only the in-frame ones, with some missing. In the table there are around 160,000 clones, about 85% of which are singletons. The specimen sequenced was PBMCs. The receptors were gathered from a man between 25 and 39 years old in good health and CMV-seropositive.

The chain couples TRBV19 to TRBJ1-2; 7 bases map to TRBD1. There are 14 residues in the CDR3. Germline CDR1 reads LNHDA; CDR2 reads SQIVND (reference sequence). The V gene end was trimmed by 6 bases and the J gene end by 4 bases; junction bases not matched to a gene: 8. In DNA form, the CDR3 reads TGTGCCAGTAGGGCCCGACAGGGAAGCTATGGCTACACCTTC. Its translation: CASRARQGSYGYTF.

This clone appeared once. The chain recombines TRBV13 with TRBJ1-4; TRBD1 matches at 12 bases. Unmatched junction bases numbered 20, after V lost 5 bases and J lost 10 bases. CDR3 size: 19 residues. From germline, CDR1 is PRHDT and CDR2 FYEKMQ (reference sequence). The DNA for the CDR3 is TGTGCCAGCAGCCCACAACGGGGGGACAGGGGGCTGGTTGGAGGAAAACTGTTTTTT. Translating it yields CASSPQRGDRGLVGGKLFF. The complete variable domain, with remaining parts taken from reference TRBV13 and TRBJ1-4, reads AAGVIQSPRHLIKEKRETATLKCYPIPRHDTVYWYQQGPGQDPQFLISFYEKMQSDKGSIPDRFSAQQFSDYHSELNMSSLELGDSALYFCASSPQRGDRGLVGGKLFFGSGTQLSVL.

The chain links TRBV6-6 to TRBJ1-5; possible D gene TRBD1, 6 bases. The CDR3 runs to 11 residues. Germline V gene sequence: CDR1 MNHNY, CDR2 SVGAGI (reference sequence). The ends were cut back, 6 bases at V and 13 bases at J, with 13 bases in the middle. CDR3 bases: TGTGCCAGCAGCCTCGGACAGAAGCAGCATTTT. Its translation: CASSLGQKQHF.

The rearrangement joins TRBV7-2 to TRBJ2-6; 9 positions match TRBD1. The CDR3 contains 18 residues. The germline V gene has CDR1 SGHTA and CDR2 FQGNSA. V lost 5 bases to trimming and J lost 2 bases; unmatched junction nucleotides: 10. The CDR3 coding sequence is TGTGCCAGCAGCCGGACCGGACAGGGGTCTGCTGGGGCCAACGTCCTGACTTTC. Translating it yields CASSRTGQGSAGANVLTF.

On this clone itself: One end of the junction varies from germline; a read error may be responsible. The CDR3 region has the DNA TGTGCCAGTAGTCCTCACGGACTAGCGGGGAGTGATGATCAGTTCTTC. Protein product: CASSPHGLAGSDDQFF. The chain links TRBV19 to TRBJ2-1; 12 positions agree with TRBD2. The CDR3 is made up of 16 amino acids. Germline assignment: CDR1 LNHDA and CDR2 SQIVND (reference sequence).

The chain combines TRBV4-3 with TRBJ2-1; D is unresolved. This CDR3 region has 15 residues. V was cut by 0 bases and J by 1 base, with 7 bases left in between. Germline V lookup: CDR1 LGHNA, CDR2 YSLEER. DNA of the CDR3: TGCGCCAGCAGCCAAGATCGAGGTTCCTACAATGAGCAGTTCTTC. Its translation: CASSQDRGSYNEQFF.

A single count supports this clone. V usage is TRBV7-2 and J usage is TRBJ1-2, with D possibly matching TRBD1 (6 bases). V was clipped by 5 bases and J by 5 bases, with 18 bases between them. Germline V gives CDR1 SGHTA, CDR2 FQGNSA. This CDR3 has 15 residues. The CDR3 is CASSPYRTADYGYTF. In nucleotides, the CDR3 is TGTGCCAGCAGCCCGTACAGGACAGCCGATTATGGCTACACCTTC.

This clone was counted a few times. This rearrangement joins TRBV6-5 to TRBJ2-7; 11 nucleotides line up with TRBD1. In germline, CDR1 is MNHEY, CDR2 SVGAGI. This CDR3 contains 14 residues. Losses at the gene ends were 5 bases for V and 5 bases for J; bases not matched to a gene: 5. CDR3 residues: CASSGQGAYHEQYF. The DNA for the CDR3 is TGTGCCAGCAGTGGACAGGGGGCGTATCACGAGCAGTACTTC.

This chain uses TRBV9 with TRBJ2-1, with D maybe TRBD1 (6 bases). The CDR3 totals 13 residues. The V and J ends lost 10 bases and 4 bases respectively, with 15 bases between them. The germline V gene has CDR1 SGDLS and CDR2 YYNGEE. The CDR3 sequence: CAPQDSFYNEQFF. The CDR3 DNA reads TGTGCCCCCCAGGACAGTTTTTACAATGAGCAGTTCTTC.

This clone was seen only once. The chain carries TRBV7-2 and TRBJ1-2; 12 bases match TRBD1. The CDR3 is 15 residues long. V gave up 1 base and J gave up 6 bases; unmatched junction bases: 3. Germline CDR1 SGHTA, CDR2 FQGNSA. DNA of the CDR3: TGTGCCAGCAGCTTAGGGGACAGGGGGCGGAATGGCTACACCTTC. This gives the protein CASSLGDRGRNGYTF.

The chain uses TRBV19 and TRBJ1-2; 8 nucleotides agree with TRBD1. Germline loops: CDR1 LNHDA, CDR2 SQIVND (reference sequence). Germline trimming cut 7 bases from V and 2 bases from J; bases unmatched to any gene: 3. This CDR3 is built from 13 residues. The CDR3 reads CASTAGGNYGYTF. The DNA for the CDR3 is TGTGCCAGTACTGCAGGGGGCAACTATGGCTACACCTTC.

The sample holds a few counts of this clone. DNA for the CDR3: TGTGCCATCAGTGAAGCCGGAGGGAGCAATCAGCCCCAGCATTTT. Residues: CAISEAGGSNQPQHF. The chain has TRBV10-3 and TRBJ1-5; D not resolved. V dropped 3 bases and J dropped 1 base, with 10 bases sitting between them. Germline values: CDR1 ENHRY, CDR2 SYGVKD. The CDR3 totals 15 residues.

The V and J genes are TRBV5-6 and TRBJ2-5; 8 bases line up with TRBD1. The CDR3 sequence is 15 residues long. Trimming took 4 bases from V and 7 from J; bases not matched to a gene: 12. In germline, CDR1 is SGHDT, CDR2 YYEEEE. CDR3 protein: CASSQDRAHPGTQYF. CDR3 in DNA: TGTGCCAGCAGCCAGGACAGGGCCCACCCAGGGACCCAGTACTTC.

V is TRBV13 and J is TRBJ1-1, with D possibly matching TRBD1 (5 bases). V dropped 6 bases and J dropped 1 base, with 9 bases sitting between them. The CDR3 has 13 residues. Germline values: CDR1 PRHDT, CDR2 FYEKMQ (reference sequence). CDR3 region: CASRRTGNTEAFF. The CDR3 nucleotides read TGTGCCAGCAGGCGAACAGGGAACACTGAAGCTTTCTTT. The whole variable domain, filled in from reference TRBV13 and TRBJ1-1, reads AAGVIQSPRHLIKEKRETATLKCYPIPRHDTVYWYQQGPGQDPQFLISFYEKMQSDKGSIPDRFSAQQFSDYHSELNMSSLELGDSALYFCASRRTGNTEAFFGQGTRLTVV.

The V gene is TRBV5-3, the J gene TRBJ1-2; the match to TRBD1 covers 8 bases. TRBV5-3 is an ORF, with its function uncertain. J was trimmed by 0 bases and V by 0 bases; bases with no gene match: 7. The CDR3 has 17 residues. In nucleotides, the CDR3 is TGTGCCAGAAGCTTGGGGTCCCGGGACAGGACTAACTATGGCTACACCTTC. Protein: CARSLGSRDRTNYGYTF.

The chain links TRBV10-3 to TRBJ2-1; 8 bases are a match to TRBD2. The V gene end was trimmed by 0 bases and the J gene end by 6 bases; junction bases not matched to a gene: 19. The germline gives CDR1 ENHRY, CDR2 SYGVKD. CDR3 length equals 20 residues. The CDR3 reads CAISESWGRGGVPQANEQFF. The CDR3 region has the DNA TGTGCCATCAGTGAGTCTTGGGGTCGGGGGGGCGTCCCGCAAGCCAATGAGCAGTTCTTC.

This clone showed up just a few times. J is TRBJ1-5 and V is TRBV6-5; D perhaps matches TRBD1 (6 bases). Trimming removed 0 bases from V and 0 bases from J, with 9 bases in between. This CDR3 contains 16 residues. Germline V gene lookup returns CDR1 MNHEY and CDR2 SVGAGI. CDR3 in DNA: TGTGCCAGCAGTTACTCGTCAGGGGCTAGCAATCAGCCCCAGCATTTT. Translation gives CASSYSSGASNQPQHF.

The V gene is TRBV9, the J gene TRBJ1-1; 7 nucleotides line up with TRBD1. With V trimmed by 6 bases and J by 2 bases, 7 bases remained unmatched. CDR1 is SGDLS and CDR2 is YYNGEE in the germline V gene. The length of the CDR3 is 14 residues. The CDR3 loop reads CASTYRGTNTEAFF. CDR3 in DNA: TGTGCCAGCACCTACAGGGGAACTAACACTGAAGCTTTCTTT.

The CDR3 loop reads CASSLSRQSYGYTF. For the CDR3, the DNA is TGCGCCAGCAGCCTGTCGAGACAGTCCTATGGCTACACCTTC. This sequence joins TRBV4-1 and TRBJ1-2; a possible D gene is TRBD1 (5 bases). V lost 4 bases to trimming and J lost 4 bases, with 13 bases between them. CDR1 and CDR2 from the germline V gene are MGHRA and YSYEKL. The CDR3 length is 14 residues.

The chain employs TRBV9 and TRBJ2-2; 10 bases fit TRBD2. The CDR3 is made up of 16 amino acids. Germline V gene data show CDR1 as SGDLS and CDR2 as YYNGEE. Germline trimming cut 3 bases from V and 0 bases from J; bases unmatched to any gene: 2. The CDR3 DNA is TGTGCCAGCAGCGGTGGACTAGCGGCGAACACCGGGGAGCTGTTTTTT. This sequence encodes CASSGGLAANTGELFF.

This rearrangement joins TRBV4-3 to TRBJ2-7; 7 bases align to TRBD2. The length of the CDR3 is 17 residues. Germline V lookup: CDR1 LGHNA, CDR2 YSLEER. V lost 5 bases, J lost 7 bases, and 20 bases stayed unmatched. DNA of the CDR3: TGCGCCAGCAGCGAAGGGGCAGGGAGGGACCTCTTTCTTGAGCAGTACTTC. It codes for CASSEGAGRDLFLEQYF.

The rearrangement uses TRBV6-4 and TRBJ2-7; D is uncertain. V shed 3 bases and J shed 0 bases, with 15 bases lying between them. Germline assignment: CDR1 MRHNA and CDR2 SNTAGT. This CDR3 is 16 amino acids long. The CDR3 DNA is TGTGCCAGCAGTGAAGCCCCCAAGGAGAGCTCCTACGAGCAGTACTTC. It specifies CASSEAPKESSYEQYF.

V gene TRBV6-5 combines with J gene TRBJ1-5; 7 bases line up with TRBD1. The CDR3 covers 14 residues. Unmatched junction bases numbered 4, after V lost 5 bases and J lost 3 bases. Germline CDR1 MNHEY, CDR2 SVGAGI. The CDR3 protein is CASSEGQYNQPQHF. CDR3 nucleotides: TGTGCCAGCAGTGAGGGACAGTACAATCAGCCCCAGCATTTT.

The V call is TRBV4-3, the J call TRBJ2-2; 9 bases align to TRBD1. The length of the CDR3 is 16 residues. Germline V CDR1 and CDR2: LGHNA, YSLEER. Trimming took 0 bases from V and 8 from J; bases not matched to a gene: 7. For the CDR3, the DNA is TGCGCCAGCAGCCAAGAAGGGACAGGGTTGTCTGGGGAGCTGTTTTTT. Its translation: CASSQEGTGLSGELFF.

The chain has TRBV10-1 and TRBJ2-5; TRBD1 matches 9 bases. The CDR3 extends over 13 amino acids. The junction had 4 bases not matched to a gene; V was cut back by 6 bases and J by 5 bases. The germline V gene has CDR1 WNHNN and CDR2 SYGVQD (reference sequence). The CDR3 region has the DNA TGCGCCAGCAGACGGACAGGGGACGAGACCCAGTACTTC. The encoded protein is CASRRTGDETQYF.

Written as DNA, the CDR3 is TGCGCCAGCAGCCAAGTAGTGACTAGCGGGGGGGTACCCCAAGAGACCCAGTACTTC. Amino acids: CASSQVVTSGGVPQETQYF. The chain employs TRBV4-1 and TRBJ2-5; 14 bases fit TRBD2. The CDR3 runs to 19 residues. The trim removed 1 base at V and 1 base at J, leaving 8 bases unmatched. Germline V gives CDR1 MGHRA, CDR2 YSYEKL.